This T cell receptor (beta chain) was recorded in a study of identical twins. Ten or more counts support this clonotype. Its specificity is unknown. A universal primer site was created by template switching, with the cDNA bearing unique molecular identifiers. A single record per CDR3 protein comes from TCRdb applying MiXCR to the 5' RACE reads. Seen here are 200,000 to 250,000 distinct CDR3 sequences, about 7.5% observed once, and the top ten hold about 2%. The CDR3 totals 15 residues. Germline CDR1 is MRHNA and CDR2 is SNTAGT. The V end was cut by 3 bases, the J end by 0 bases, with 9 bases between. Findings and limits, study-wide: There was an excess of low generation probability in the out-of-frame alpha sequences that twins shared.

This sample was also put to use in a study of yellow fever vaccine responses in identical twins. From that second work: A vaccine T cell response that seemed partly convergent and partly personalized was reported in twins.

This TCR was recovered from a woman aged 18-30 years in good health. V usage is TRBV6-4 and J usage is TRBJ2-1; D gene uncertain. Sample: memory (CD45RO+) T cells sorted from blood. In nucleotides, the CDR3 is TGTGCCAGCAGTGAATCCGGAAGCTCCTACAATGAGCAGTTCTTC. Translating it yields CASSESGSSYNEQFF.